The clone carrying this TCR beta chain was counted only a few times. Its antigen remains unidentified. This sample is part of a study of post-analysis software for immune sequencing data. Study overall: Recorded subtypes: relapsing-remitting, secondary progressive, progressive-relapsing; some patients unannotated. Study-wide results and caveats: Compared with controls, patients had more of about 5 TRBV segments, including TRBV5-6, TRBV5-1 and TRBV20-1.

cDNA libraries for TCR beta contained unique molecular identifiers. TCRdb re-derived calls from the PCR reads in MiXCR, one entry per CDR3 protein. The table lists fewer than 700,000 distinct CDR3 sequences, 40% to 50% of them singletons. The CDR3 extends over 14 amino acids. Germline V CDR1 and CDR2: SGHKS, YYEKEE (reference sequence). Trimming removed 2 bases at V and 6 bases at J, with 13 bases between. The chain carries TRBV5-5 and TRBJ2-3, with D perhaps matching TRBD2 (5 bases). The sequencing input was blood. The sequence was obtained from a girl aged 10 to 17 with multiple sclerosis. The CDR3 sequence is CASSLGQRPDTQYF. The DNA of the CDR3 is TGTGCCAGCAGCTTAGGTCAGCGGCCCGATACGCAGTATTTT.